The entry that follows covers one T cell receptor beta chain sequence. What this receptor recognizes is not known. No qualities accompany the bases; no much larger clone lies one base away. Other DNA sequences in the sample encode the same CDR3. The immunoSEQ Assay, a bias-controlled multiplex PCR, was used to amplify TCRbeta CDR3 regions from genomic DNA. Processing in the source paper ran as follows. Within the assay, amplification of reference gene primers was used to estimate how many nucleated cells each sample contained. To quantify the absolute abundance of each unique TCRbeta CDR3 rearrangement, sequence reads were collapsed and filtered. For each sample, productive Simpson clonality was calculated as the square root of Simpson's diversity index over productive rearrangements. Entries here come from immuneACCESS through TCRdb and include only in-frame sequences with V and J called. Some clones fail to appear in such tables; in the studies checked, an unresolved V gene covers under half of the shortfall, and the cause of the remainder is unknown. For V, J and clone size, that table is used; D and trimming come from the DNA. The sample table lists a few hundred thousand clones, around 86% of them with a count of one. Together, the top ten hold 5.1% of the sample.

These data come from a study of blood T cell repertoires in COVID-19 (dated by TCRdb to between 2020 and 2021). The study in broad terms: Samples from collaborators originated in the United States, Italy and Spain and spanned both the acute and convalescent phases of COVID-19. The material from the prospective study consisted of cDNA or gDNA derived from T cells, B-cell-depleted T cells, or PBMCs. The dataset comprised deeply sampled blood TCRbeta repertoires from subjects exposed to, actively infected with, or recovered from COVID-19. The repertoires were released in a freely available public database intended as a resource for research on the immune response to SARS-CoV-2. Samples were obtained from the ongoing ImmuneRACE study (first 160 participants) and from over 1,000 subjects provided by 6 global collaborators. Nearly every sample came with metadata listing a de-identified subject ID, COVID-19 status, age in years and sex. Where available, HLA class I and class II types were taken from metadata supplied by the sample provider and were not determined by assay-based typing. The full study reports these points: How much clinical and demographic metadata was included differed by source and by participant, and the metadata was provided uncurated.

The collaborating institutions used their own protocols to collect whole blood in K2EDTA tubes. For TCRbeta analysis, collaborators shipped samples as frozen whole blood, isolated PBMCs, or DNA extracted from either of those sample types. CDR1 and CDR2, per the germline V gene, are MNHEY and SVGAGI. Trimming at the junction amounts to 4 bases on V and 4 bases on J, and the germline ends lie 7 bases apart. The CDR3 has 12 amino acids, counting the end cysteine and phenylalanine. The DNA shown is the 36-base CDR3, in frame from base 1. The sequence came from a human donor in a cohort sampled during active COVID-19. Sequencing was carried out using peripheral blood. Rearrangement joined TRBV6-5 to TRBJ1-2; the D segment could be TRBD1, given 5 matching bases. The CDR3 region: CASSSDTYGYTF. The sequenced DNA is TGTGCCAGCAGTTCGGACACCTATGGCTACACCTTC.